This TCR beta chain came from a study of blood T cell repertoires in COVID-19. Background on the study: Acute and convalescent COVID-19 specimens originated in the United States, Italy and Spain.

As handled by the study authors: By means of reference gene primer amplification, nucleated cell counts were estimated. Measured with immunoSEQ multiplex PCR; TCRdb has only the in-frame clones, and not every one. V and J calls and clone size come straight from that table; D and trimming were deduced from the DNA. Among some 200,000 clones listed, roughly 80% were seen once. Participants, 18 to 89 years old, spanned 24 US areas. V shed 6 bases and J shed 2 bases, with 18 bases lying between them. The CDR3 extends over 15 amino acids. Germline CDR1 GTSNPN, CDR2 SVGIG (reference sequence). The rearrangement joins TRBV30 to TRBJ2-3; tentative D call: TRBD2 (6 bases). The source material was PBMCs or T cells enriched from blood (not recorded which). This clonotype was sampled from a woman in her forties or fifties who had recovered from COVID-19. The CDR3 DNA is TGTGCCTGCACTGACGGGACTCTCATCACAGATACGCAGTATTTT. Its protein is CACTDGTLITDTQYF. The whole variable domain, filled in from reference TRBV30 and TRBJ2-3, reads SQTIHQWPATLVQPVGSPLSLECTVEGTSNPNLYWYRQAAGRGLQLLFYSVGIGQISSEVPQNLSASRPQDRQFILSSKKLLLSDSGFYLCACTDGTLITDTQYFGPGTRLTVL.